This T cell receptor (beta chain) is drawn from a study of long-term antiretroviral therapy in people with HIV. Study conclusions and caveats: Compared with controls, HIV repertoires showed narrower CDR3 length ranges.

Sequencing used immunoSEQ v3.0 at survey level. Profiled with immunoSEQ multiplex PCR; TCRdb holds only in-frame clones, not every one. This sample has tens of thousands of clones, with 84% found just once. In germline, CDR1 is SNHLY, CDR2 FYNNEI. The CDR3 is 11 amino acids. The V end lost 4 bases, the J end lost 5 bases, and 6 bases lay between the germline ends. Donors needed at least one pre-ART PBMC sample plus at least two post-ART samples. In this sample, this clone turned up once. Its antigen is as yet unknown. The sequence came from a man aged 18 to 29 with HIV. The source material was unsorted PBMCs, sampled 0.1 years before starting antiretroviral therapy. V is TRBV2 and J is TRBJ2-7; no clear D. This chain's CDR3 is CASSAIDEQYF. The CDR3 nucleotides read TGTGCCAGCAGTGCGATTGACGAGCAGTACTTC.